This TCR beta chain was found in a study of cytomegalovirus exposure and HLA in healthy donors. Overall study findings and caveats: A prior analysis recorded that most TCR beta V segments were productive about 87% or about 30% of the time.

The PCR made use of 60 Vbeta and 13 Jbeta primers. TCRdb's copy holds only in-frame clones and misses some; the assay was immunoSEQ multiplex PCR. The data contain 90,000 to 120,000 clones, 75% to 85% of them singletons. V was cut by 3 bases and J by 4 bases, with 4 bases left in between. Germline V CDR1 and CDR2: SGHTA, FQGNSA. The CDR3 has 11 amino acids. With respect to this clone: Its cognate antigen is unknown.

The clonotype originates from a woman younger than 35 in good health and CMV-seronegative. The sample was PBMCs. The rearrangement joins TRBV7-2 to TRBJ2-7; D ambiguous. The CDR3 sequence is CASSFLYEQYF. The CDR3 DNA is TGTGCCAGCAGCTTTCTTTACGAGCAGTACTTC. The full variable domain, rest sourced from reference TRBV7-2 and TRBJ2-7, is GAGVSQSPSNKVTEKGKDVELRCDPISGHTALYWYRQSLGQGLEFLIYFQGNSAPDKSGLPSDRFSAERTGGSVSTLTIQRTQQEDSAVYLCASSFLYEQYFGPGTRLTVT.